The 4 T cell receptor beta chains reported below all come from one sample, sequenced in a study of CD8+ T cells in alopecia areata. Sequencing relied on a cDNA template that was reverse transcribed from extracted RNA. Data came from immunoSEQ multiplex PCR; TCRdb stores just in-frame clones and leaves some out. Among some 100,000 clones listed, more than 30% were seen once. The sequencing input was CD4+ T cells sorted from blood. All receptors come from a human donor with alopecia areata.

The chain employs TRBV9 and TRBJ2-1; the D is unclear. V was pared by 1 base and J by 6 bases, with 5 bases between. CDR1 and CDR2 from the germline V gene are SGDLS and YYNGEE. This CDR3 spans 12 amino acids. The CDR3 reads CASSVYFNEQFF. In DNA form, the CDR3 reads TGTGCCAGCAGCGTATATTTCAATGAGCAGTTCTTC.

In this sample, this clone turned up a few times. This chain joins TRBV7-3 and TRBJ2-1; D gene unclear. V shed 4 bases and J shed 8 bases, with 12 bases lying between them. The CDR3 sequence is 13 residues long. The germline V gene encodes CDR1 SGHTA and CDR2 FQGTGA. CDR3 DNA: TGTGCCAGCAGCTCCCGGATGTACGATGAGCAGTTCTTC. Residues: CASSSRMYDEQFF.

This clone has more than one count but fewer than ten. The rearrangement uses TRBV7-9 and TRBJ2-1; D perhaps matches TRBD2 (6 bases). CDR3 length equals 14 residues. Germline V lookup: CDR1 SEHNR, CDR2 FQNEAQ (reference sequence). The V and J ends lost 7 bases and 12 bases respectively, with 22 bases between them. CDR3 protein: CASTPVNSGDGQFF. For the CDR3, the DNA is TGTGCCAGCACCCCGGTCAATTCGGGAGACGGGCAGTTCTTC.

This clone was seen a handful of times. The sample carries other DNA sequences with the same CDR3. The CDR3 DNA sequence: TGCAGCGTTGAAACAGGGGTAGGTCAGCCCCAGCATTTT. It codes for CSVETGVGQPQHF. This chain connects TRBV29-1 to TRBJ1-5, with 7 positions matching TRBD1. CDR1 and CDR2 (germline): SQVTM, ANQGSEA. The length of the CDR3 is 13 residues. V lost 2 bases, J lost 6 bases, and 4 bases stayed unmatched.